The 12 T cell receptor beta chains listed next were all sequenced from one sample in a study of technical replicates of blood from four donors. Data came from immunoSEQ multiplex PCR; TCRdb stores just in-frame clones and leaves some out. The sample has under 70,000 clones, about 89% seen once. The sequenced sample consisted of PBMCs. These receptors originate from a human donor in good health. Some clones in this sample may be carry-over from other donors' samples.

This chain joins TRBV7-6 and TRBJ1-4, with TRBD1 matching over 9 bases. Germline V gene data show CDR1 as SGHVS and CDR2 as FNYEAQ. The CDR3 contains 16 residues. With V trimmed by 5 bases and J by 0 bases, 4 bases remained unmatched. CDR3 region: CASSPGQGTTNEKLFF. The CDR3 nucleotides read TGTGCCAGCAGCCCCGGACAGGGGACAACTAATGAAAAACTGTTTTTT.

The table lists this clone with a count of one. This chain links TRBV7-2 with TRBJ2-7, with a tentative D call TRBD2 (5 bases). V was trimmed by 6 bases and J by 3 bases, leaving 12 bases between them. Germline lookup yields CDR1 SGHTA and CDR2 FQGNSA. The CDR3 spans 13 residues. CDR3 sequence reads: CASRESGNYEQYF. As DNA, the CDR3 is TGTGCCAGCAGAGAGAGCGGAAACTACGAGCAGTACTTC.

This clone was detected only once. The CDR3 loop is CASSLQQGAKLFF. Here the CDR3 DNA reads TGTGCCAGCAGCTTACAACAGGGGGCGAAACTGTTTTTT. The chain joins TRBV7-9 to TRBJ1-4; TRBD1 agrees at 9 bases. V shed 2 bases and J 11 bases; nucleotides not matched to a gene: 3. The CDR3 totals 13 residues. CDR1 SEHNR and CDR2 FQNEAQ come from the germline V gene (reference sequence).

The chain combines TRBV29-1 with TRBJ2-1; 10 nucleotides line up with TRBD2. The CDR3 is 15 amino acids. CDR1 is SQVTM, CDR2 ANQGSEA, per germline. Trimming took 7 bases from V and 7 from J; bases not matched to a gene: 13. The CDR3, as DNA: TGCAGCGCTAGGGAGGCTAGCGGGAGTGAGAATGAGCAGTTCTTC. It is translated as CSAREASGSENEQFF.

This clone was detected once. The rearrangement uses TRBV6-5 and TRBJ2-6; tentatively, D is TRBD2 (5 bases). V gave up 8 bases and J gave up 3 bases, with 14 bases separating them. Germline CDR1 reads MNHEY; CDR2 reads SVGAGI. The CDR3 spans 15 residues. DNA for the CDR3: TGTGCCAGCGGGGTCGAGGGCCATGGGGCCAACGTCCTGACTTTC. The encoded protein is CASGVEGHGANVLTF.

The chain has TRBV7-2 and TRBJ2-1, with 7 bases lining up with TRBD2. This CDR3 spans 16 amino acids. V gave up 6 bases and J gave up 0 bases; unmatched junction bases: 8. Germline V gene sequence: CDR1 SGHTA, CDR2 FQGNSA. The CDR3 protein is CASSLRGSRSYNEQFF. CDR3 bases: TGTGCCAGCAGTCTGCGGGGGTCCCGCTCCTACAATGAGCAGTTCTTC.

The chain uses TRBV5-1 and TRBJ2-7, with D perhaps matching TRBD2 (5 bases). The CDR3 runs 14 residues. Per the germline V gene, CDR1 is SGHRS and CDR2 is YFSETQ. V was cut by 5 bases and J by 7 bases, with 19 bases left in between. In DNA, the CDR3 is TGCGCCAGCAGTCCAGTGGTTGGGAGTTGGGAGCAGTACTTC. Translated, it gives CASSPVVGSWEQYF. Full variable domain (missing parts from reference TRBV5-1 and TRBJ2-7): KAGVTQTPRYLIKTRGQQVTLSCSPISGHRSVSWYQQTPGQGLQFLFEYFSETQRNKGNFPGRFSGRQFSNSRSEMNVSTLELGDSALYLCASSPVVGSWEQYFGPGTRLTVT.

J is TRBJ2-3 and V is TRBV5-1, with TRBD1 matching 9 bases. CDR1 SGHRS and CDR2 YFSETQ come from the germline V gene. V lost 7 bases to trimming and J lost 10 bases; unmatched junction nucleotides: 10. There are 13 residues in the CDR3. The CDR3 is CASQQGASWAQYF. Here the CDR3 DNA reads TGCGCCAGCCAACAGGGGGCGAGTTGGGCGCAGTATTTT.

The chain combines TRBV10-3 with TRBJ2-7; 11 positions match TRBD2. Germline trimming cut 2 bases from V and 4 bases from J; bases unmatched to any gene: 4. CDR3 length equals 15 residues. Germline V lookup: CDR1 ENHRY, CDR2 SYGVKD. The CDR3 region is CAISETSGSWYEQYF. CDR3 in DNA: TGTGCCATCAGTGAGACTAGCGGGAGTTGGTACGAGCAGTACTTC.

The V and J genes are TRBV25-1 and TRBJ2-7, with 9 bases fitting TRBD2. The CDR3 is made up of 15 amino acids. The V gene end was trimmed by 1 base and the J gene end by 2 bases; junction bases not matched to a gene: 3. Germline CDR1 reads MGHDK; CDR2 reads SYGVNS. CDR3 in DNA: TGTGCCAGCAGTGAATCTGGCGGGAGGGCCTACGAGCAGTACTTC. Its translation is CASSESGGRAYEQYF.

The rearrangement links TRBV6-5 to TRBJ1-5; possibly TRBD1 for D (5 bases). The germline V gene has CDR1 MNHEY and CDR2 SVGAGI. The CDR3 loop spans 14 amino acids. The V gene lost 1 base and the J gene lost 5 bases, with 9 bases spanning the gap. CDR3 DNA sequence: TGTGCCAGCAGTTACTGGCAGGGCCATCAGCCCCAGCATTTT. Amino acid sequence: CASSYWQGHQPQHF.

The chain carries TRBV2 and TRBJ2-2; a possible D gene is TRBD1 (6 bases). Germline CDR1 and CDR2: SNHLY and FYNNEI. Trimming removed 6 bases at V and 7 bases at J, with 12 bases between. This CDR3 is built from 13 residues. The CDR3 DNA reads as TGTGCCAGCAGGACAGAGGGGGTCGGGGAGCTGTTTTTT. This codes for CASRTEGVGELFF.